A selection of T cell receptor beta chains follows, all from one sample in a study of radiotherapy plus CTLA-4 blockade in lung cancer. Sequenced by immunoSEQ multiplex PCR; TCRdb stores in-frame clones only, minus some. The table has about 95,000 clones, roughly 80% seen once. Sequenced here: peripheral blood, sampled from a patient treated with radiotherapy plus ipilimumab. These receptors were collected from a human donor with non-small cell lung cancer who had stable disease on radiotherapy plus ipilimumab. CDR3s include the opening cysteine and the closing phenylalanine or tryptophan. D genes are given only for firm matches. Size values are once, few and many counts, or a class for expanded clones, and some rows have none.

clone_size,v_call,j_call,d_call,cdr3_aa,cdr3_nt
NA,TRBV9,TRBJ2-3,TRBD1,CASSSRTGASDTQYF,TGTGCCAGCAGCTCGAGGACAGGAGCATCAGATACGCAGTATTTT
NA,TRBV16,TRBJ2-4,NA,CASSQFWGGSNTKNIQYF,TGTGCCAGCAGCCAATTTTGGGGGGGCTCCAACACCAAAAACATTCAGTACTTC
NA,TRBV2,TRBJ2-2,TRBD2,CASSEELAGRYTGELFF,TGTGCCAGCAGTGAAGAGTTAGCGGGGCGTTATACCGGGGAGCTGTTTTTT
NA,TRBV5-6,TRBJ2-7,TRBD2,CASSLGGTTYEQYF,TGTGCCAGCAGCTTGGGTGGGACTACCTACGAGCAGTACTTC
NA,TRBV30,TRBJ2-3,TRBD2,CAWSQTSGITDTQYF,TGTGCCTGGAGTCAGACTAGCGGGATCACAGATACGCAGTATTTT
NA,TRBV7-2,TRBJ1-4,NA,CASSLGNNEKLFF,TGTGCCAGCAGCTTGGGAAATAATGAAAAACTGTTTTTT
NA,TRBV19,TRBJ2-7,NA,CASSIAWTVYEQYF,TGTGCCAGTAGTATAGCATGGACTGTCTACGAGCAGTACTTC
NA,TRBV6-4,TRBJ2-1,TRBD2,CASSESGAYNEQFF,TGTGCCAGCAGTGAAAGCGGGGCCTACAATGAGCAGTTCTTC
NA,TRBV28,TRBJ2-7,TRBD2,CASSLGLAGTSYEQYF,TGTGCCAGCAGTTTGGGACTAGCGGGTACCTCCTACGAGCAGTACTTC
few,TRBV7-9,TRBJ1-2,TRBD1,CASSSDRGRYTF,TGTGCCAGCAGCTCAGACAGGGGCCGCTACACCTTC
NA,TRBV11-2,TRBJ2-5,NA,CASSLLAGATPGTQYF,TGTGCCAGCAGCTTACTCGCGGGGGCGACCCCGGGGACCCAGTACTTC
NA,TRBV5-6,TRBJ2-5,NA,CASSLGSFPSQETQYF,TGTGCCAGCAGCTTGGGGTCATTTCCCTCCCAAGAGACCCAGTACTTC
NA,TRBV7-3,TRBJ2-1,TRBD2,CASSWSSGSTNEQFF,TGTGCCAGCAGCTGGTCCAGCGGGAGTACGAATGAGCAGTTCTTC
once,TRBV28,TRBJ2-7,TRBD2,CASTSGSWYEQYF,TGTGCCAGTACTAGCGGGAGTTGGTACGAGCAGTACTTC
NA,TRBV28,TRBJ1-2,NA,CASSARGPYGYTF,TGTGCCAGCAGTGCGAGGGGACCCTATGGCTACACCTTC
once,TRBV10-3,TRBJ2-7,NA,CAISVAGDTYYEQYF,TGTGCCATCAGTGTGGCGGGGGACACATACTACGAGCAGTACTTC